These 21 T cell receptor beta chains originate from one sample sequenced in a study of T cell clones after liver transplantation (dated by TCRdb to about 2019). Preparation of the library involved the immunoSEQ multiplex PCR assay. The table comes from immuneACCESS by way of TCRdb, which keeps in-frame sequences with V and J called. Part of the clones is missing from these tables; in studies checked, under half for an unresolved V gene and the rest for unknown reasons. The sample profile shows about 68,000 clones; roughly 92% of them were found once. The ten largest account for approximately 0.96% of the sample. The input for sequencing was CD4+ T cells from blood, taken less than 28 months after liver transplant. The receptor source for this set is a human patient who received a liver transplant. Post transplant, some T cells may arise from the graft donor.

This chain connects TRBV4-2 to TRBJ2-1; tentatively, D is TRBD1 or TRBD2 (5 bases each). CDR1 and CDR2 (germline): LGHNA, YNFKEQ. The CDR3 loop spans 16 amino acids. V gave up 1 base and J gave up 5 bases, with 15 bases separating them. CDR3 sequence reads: CASSQATRMGHNEQFF. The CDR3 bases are TGTGCCAGCAGCCAAGCTACTAGAATGGGGCACAATGAGCAGTTCTTC.

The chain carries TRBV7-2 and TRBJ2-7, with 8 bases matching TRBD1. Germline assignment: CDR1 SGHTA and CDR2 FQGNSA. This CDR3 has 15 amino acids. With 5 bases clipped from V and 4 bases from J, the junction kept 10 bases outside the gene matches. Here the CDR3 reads CASSRPGQAWYEQYF. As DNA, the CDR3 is TGTGCCAGCAGCCGACCGGGACAGGCTTGGTACGAGCAGTACTTC.

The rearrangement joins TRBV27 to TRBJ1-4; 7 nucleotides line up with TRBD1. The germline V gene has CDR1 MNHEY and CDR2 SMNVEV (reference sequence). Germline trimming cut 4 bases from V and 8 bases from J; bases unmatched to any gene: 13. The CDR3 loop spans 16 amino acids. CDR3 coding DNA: TGTGCCAGCAGTTCGATCACAGGGGCCCGGAGGGAAAAACTGTTTTTT. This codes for CASSSITGARREKLFF.

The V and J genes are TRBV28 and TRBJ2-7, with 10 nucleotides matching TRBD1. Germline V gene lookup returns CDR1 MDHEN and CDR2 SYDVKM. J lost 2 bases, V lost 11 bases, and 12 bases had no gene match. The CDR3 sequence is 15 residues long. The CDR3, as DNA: TGTGCCTCCCGGACTTGGACAGGGGGGACCTACGAGCAGTACTTC. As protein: CASRTWTGGTYEQYF.

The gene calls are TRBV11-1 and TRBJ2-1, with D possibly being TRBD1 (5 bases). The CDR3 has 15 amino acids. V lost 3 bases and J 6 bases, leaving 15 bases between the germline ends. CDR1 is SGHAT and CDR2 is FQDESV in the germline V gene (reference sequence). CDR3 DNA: TGTGCCAGCAGCTTGGCTAGGGGCACGGGCAATGAGCAGTTCTTC. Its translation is CASSLARGTGNEQFF.

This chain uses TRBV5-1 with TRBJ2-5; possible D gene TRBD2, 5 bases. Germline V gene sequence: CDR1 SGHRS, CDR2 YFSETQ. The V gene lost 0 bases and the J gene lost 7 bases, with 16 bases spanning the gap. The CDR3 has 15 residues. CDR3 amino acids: CASSLGTTTAGTQYF. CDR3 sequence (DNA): TGCGCCAGCAGCTTGGGAACAACCACCGCGGGGACCCAGTACTTC.

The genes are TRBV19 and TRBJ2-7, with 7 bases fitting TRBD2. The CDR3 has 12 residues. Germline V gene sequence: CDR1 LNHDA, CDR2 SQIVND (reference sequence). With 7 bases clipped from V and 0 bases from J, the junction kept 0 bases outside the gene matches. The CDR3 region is CASTSGSYEQYF. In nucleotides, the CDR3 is TGTGCCAGTACTAGCGGCTCCTACGAGCAGTACTTC.

The CDR3 nucleotides are TGTGCCAGTAGTCTACGACAGGGTGGCCAGCCCCAGCATTTT. It yields the protein CASSLRQGGQPQHF. The rearrangement joins TRBV19 to TRBJ1-5, with 7 bases aligning to TRBD1. There are 14 residues in the CDR3. Germline V gene sequence: CDR1 LNHDA, CDR2 SQIVND (reference sequence). The trim removed 5 bases at V and 7 bases at J, leaving 8 bases unmatched.

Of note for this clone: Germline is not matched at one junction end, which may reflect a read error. For the CDR3, the DNA is TGTGCCAGCTCCGGGACAACAAATGAAAAACTGTTTTTT. Protein sequence: CASSGTTNEKLFF. The chain has TRBV7-2 and TRBJ1-4; a weak D match, TRBD1 (6 bases). The CDR3 contains 13 residues. Germline V gene data show CDR1 as SGHTA and CDR2 as FQGNSA.

The CDR3 nucleotides are TGTGCCAGCTCACCAACCGGGAATGAGCAGTTCTTC. Its translation is CASSPTGNEQFF. The chain uses TRBV18 and TRBJ2-1; D is unclear. Trimming took 2 bases from V and 7 from J, leaving 6 bases between them. The CDR3 runs 12 residues. The germline V gene has CDR1 KGHSH and CDR2 LQKENI.

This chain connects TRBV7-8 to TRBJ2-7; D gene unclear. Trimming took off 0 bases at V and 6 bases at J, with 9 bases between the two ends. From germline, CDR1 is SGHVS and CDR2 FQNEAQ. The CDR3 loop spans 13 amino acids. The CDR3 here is CASSLAVQIEQYF. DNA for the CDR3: TGTGCCAGCAGCTTAGCGGTCCAGATCGAGCAGTACTTC.

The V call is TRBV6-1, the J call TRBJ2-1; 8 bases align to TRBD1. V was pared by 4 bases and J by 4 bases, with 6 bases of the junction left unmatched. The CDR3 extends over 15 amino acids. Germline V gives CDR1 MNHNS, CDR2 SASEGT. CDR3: CASSGDRGFYNEQFF. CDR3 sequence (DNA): TGTGCCAGCAGTGGAGACAGGGGCTTTTACAATGAGCAGTTCTTC.

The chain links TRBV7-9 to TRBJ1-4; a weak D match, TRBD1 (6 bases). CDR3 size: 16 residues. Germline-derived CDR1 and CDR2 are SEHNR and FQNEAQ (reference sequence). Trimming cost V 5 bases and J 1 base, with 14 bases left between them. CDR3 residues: CASSPGTTQTNEKLFF. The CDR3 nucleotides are TGTGCCAGCAGCCCCGGGACAACCCAAACTAATGAAAAACTGTTTTTT.

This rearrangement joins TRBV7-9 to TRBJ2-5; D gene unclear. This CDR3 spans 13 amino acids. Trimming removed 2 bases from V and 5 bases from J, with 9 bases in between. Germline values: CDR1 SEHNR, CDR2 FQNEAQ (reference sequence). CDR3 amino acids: CASSLRPRETQYF. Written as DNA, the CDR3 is TGTGCCAGCAGCTTACGGCCTCGGGAGACCCAGTACTTC.

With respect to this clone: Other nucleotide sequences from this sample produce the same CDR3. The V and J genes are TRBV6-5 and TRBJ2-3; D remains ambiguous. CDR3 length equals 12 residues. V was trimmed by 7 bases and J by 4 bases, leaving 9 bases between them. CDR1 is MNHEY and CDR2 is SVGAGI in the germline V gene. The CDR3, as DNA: TGTGCCAGCACTTTACCCCCAGATACGCAGTATTTT. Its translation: CASTLPPDTQYF.

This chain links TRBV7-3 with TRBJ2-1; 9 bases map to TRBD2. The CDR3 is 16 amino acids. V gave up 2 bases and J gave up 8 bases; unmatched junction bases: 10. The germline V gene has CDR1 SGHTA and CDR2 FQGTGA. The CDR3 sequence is CASSLGTLAGEDEQFF. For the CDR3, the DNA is TGTGCCAGCAGCTTAGGGACCTTAGCGGGAGAGGATGAGCAGTTCTTC.

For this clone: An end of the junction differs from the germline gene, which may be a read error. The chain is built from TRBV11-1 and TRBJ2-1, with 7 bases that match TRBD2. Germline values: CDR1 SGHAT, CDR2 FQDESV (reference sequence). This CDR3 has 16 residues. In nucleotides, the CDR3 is TGTGCCAGCAGCTTAGGGGGACTAATTAAATACACTGAGCAGTTCTTC. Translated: CASSLGGLIKYTEQFF.

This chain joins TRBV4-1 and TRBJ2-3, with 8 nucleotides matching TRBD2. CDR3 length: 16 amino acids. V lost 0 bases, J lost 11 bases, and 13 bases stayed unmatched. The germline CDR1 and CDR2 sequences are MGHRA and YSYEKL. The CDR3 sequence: CASSQETSGAGSRQYF. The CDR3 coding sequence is TGCGCCAGCAGCCAAGAAACTAGCGGCGCAGGGTCGAGGCAGTATTTT.

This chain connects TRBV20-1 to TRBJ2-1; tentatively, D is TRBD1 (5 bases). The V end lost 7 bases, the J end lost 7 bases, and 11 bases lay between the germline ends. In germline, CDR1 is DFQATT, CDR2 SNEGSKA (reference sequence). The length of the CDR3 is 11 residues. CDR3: CSGQGRNEQFF. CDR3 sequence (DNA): TGCAGTGGCCAGGGCCGGAATGAGCAGTTCTTC.

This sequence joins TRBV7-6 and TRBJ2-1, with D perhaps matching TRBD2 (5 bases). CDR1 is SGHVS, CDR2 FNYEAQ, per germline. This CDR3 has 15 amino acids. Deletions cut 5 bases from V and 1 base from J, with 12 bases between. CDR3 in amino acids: CASSPRVASYNEQFF. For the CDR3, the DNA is TGTGCCAGCAGCCCCCGGGTAGCGTCCTACAATGAGCAGTTCTTC.

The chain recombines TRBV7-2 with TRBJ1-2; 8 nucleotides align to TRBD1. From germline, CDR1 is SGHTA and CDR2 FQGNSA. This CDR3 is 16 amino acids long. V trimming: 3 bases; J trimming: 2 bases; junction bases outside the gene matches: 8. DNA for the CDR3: TGTGCCAGCAGCTTCACACAGGGGGAAGTAAACTATGGCTACACCTTC. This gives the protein CASSFTQGEVNYGYTF.